This TCR beta chain was sequenced in a study of blood T cell repertoires in COVID-19. Across the whole study: Nucleic acid was either cDNA or gDNA, and it came from T cells, B-cell-depleted T cells, or PBMCs.

Seattle cases were enrolled at active infection and followed longitudinally. V lost 11 bases and J lost 8, with 10 bases in between. The germline CDR1 and CDR2 sequences are MNHEY and SMNVEV (reference sequence). The CDR3 is 10 amino acids. Libraries were prepared by immunoSEQ multiplex PCR; TCRdb keeps only in-frame clonotypes and omits some of them. The sample carries fewer than 450,000 clones, 87% recorded once. This rearrangement joins TRBV27 to TRBJ1-3; tentatively, D is TRBD1 (5 bases). This TCR derives from a woman between 50 and 59 years old with COVID-19, enrolled during active disease. Sample: peripheral blood. CDR3 region: CARRGDTIYF. The CDR3 DNA sequence: TGTGCCCGTCGGGGGGACACCATATATTTT.